This T cell receptor (beta chain) stems from a study of molecular identifiers for immune sequencing clone quantification. This clonotype was counted at least ten times. Generation of bulk TCR libraries relied on previously described methods and listed TCR primers. TCRdb re-called the PCR reads through MiXCR, storing one row per CDR3 protein. The table has about 640,000 distinct CDR3 sequences, around 20% seen once. The germline CDR1 and CDR2 sequences are SEHNR and FQNEAQ (reference sequence). The CDR3 runs 15 residues. V shed 1 base and J shed 0 bases, with 7 bases lying between them. The source material was naive CD8+ T cells from blood, with Jurkat cell RNA spiked in. Subset reported: FACS-sorted CD8+CD4-CCR7+CD45RA+ naive T cells. This TCR was recovered from a human donor in good health. Some libraries in this study had Jurkat cell RNA spiked in. The chain recombines TRBV7-9 with TRBJ2-4; D is perhaps TRBD1 (5 bases). The CDR3: CASSLVQGAKNIQYF. As DNA, the CDR3 is TGTGCCAGCAGCTTAGTTCAGGGAGCCAAAAACATTCAGTACTTC.